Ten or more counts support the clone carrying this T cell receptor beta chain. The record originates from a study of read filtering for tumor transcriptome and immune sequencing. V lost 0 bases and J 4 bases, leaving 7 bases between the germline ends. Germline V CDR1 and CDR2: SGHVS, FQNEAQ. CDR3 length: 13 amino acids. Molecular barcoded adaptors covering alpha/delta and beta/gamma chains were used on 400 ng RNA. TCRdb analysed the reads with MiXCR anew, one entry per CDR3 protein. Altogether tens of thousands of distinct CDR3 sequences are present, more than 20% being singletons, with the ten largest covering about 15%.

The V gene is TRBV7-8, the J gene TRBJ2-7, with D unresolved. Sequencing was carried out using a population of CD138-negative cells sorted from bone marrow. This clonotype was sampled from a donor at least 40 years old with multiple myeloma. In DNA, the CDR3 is TGTGCCAGCAGCTTAGCCGGGCCGTACGAGCAGTACTTC. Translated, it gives CASSLAGPYEQYF.